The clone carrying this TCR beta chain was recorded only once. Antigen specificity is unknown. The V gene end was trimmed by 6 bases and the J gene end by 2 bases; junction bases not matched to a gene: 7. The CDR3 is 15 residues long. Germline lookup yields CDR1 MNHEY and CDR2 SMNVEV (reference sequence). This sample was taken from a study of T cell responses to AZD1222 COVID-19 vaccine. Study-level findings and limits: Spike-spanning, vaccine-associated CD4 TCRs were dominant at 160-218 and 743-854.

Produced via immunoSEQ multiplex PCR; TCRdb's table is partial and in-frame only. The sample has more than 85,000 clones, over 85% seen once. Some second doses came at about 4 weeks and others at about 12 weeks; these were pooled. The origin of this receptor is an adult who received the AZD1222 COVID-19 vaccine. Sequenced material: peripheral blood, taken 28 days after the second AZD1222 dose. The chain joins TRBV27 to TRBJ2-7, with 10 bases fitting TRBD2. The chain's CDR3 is CASRTGLAGAYEQYF. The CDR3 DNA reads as TGTGCCAGCAGGACAGGGCTAGCGGGGGCCTACGAGCAGTACTTC.